The T cell receptor (beta chain) described here comes from a study of T cells in Graves' hyperthyroidism and ophthalmopathy. There are 16 residues in the CDR3. Germline V lookup: CDR1 MNHEY, CDR2 SMNVEV (reference sequence). Trimming cost V 5 bases and J 3 bases; bases outside gene matches: 7. From RNA transcripts, TCR beta CDR3 regions were amplified. RT-PCR in the first round (using the HTBI primer set) targeted the TCR CDR3. TCRdb re-called the multiplex PCR reads through MiXCR, storing one row per CDR3 protein. The sample gives hundreds of thousands of distinct CDR3 sequences, less than 25% of which show up once; under 35% is in the top ten.

This receptor was obtained from a young man with Graves' ophthalmopathy. The sample comprised blood. The gene calls are TRBV27 and TRBJ2-1, with 10 bases matching TRBD2. The CDR3 is CASSPQRGGGYNEQFF. As DNA, the CDR3 is TGTGCCAGCAGTCCTCAGCGGGGGGGGGGCTACAATGAGCAGTTCTTC.